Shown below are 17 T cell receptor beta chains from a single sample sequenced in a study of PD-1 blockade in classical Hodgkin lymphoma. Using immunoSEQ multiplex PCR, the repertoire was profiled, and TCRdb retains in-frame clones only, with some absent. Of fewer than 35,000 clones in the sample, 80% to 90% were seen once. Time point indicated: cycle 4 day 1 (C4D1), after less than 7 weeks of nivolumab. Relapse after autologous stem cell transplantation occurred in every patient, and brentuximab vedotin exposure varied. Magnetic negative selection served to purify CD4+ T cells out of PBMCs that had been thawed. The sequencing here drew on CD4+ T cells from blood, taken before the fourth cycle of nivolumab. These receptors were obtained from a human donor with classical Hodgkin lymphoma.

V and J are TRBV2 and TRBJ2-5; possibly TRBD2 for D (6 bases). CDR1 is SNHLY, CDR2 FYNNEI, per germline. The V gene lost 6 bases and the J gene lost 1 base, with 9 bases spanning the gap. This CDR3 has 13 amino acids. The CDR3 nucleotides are TGTGCCAGCAGGCCGGGACTCCAAGAGACCCAGTACTTC. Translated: CASRPGLQETQYF.

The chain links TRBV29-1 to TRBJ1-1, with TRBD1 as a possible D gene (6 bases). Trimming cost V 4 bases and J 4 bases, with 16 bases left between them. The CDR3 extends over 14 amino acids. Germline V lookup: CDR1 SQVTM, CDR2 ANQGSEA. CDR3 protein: CSVGGLAGATEAFF. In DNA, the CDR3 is TGCAGCGTTGGGGGTTTGGCAGGGGCCACTGAAGCTTTCTTT.

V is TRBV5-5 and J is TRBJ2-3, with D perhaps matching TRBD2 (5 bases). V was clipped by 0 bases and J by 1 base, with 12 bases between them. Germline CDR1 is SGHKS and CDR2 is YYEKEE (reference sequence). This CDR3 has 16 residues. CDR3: CASSLEARRGTDTQYF. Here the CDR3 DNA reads TGTGCCAGCAGCTTGGAGGCAAGGCGGGGCACAGATACGCAGTATTTT.

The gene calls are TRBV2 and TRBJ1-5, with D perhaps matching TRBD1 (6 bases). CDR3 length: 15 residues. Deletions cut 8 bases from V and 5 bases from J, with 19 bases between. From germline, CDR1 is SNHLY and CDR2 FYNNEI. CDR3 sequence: CASRAVDRLYQPQHF. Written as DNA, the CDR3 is TGTGCCAGCCGAGCCGTTGACAGGTTATATCAGCCCCAGCATTTT.

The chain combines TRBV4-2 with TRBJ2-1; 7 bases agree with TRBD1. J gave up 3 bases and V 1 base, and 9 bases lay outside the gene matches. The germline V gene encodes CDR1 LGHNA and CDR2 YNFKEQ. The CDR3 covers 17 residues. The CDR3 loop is CASSQGALPGGYNEQFF. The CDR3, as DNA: TGTGCCAGCAGCCAAGGGGCGCTGCCAGGGGGCTACAATGAGCAGTTCTTC.

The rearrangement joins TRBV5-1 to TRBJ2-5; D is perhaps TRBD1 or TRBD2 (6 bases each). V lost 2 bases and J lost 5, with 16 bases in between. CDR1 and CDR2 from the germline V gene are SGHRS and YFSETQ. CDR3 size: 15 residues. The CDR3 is CASSFLGGLAETQYF. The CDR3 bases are TGCGCCAGCAGCTTTCTCGGGGGCCTAGCGGAGACCCAGTACTTC. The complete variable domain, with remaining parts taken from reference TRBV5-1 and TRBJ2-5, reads KAGVTQTPRYLIKTRGQQVTLSCSPISGHRSVSWYQQTPGQGLQFLFEYFSETQRNKGNFPGRFSGRQFSNSRSEMNVSTLELGDSALYLCASSFLGGLAETQYFGPGTRLLVL.

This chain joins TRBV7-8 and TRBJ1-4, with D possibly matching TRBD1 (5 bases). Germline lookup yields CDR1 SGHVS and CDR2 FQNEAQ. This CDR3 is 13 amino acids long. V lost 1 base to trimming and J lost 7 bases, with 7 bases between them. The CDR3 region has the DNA TGTGCCAGCAGCTTAGTGGGGGGTGAAAAACTGTTTTTT. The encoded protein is CASSLVGGEKLFF.

The CDR3: CASSLGTAWIDYGYTF. The CDR3 DNA reads as TGTGCCAGCAGCTTGGGGACAGCATGGATCGACTATGGCTACACCTTC. V is TRBV5-6 and J is TRBJ1-2, with a weak D call TRBD1 (6 bases). The CDR3 runs 16 residues. Germline CDR1 reads SGHDT; CDR2 reads YYEEEE. The V and J ends lost 0 bases and 3 bases respectively, with 15 bases between them.

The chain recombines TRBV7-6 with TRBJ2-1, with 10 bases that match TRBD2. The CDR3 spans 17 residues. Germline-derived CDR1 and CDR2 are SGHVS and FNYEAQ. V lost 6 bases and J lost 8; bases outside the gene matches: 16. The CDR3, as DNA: TGTGCCAGCAGTTTCGCTAGCGGGGGTTCTATTTATTATGAGCAGTTCTTC. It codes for CASSFASGGSIYYEQFF.

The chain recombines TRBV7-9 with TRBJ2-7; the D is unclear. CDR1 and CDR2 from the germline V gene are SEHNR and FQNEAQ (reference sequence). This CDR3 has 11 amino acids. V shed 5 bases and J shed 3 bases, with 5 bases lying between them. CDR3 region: CASSNSYEQYF. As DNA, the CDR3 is TGTGCCAGCAGCAACAGCTACGAGCAGTACTTC.

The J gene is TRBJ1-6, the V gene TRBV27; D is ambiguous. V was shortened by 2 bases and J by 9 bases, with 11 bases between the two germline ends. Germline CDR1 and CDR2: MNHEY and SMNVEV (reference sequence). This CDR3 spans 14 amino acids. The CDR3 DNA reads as TGTGCCAGCAGTTTACCGATAAGAGGTTCACCCCTCCACTTT. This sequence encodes CASSLPIRGSPLHF.

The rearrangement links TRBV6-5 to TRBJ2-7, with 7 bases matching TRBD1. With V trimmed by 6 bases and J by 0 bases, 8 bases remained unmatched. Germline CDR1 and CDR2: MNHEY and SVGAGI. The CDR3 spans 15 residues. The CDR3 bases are TGTGCCAGCAGGACCGGGACAGAGAGCTCCTACGAGCAGTACTTC. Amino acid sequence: CASRTGTESSYEQYF.

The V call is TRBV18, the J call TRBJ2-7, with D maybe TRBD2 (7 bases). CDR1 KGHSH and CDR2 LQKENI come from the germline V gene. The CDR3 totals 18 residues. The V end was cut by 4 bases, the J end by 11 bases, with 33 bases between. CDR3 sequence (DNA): TGTGCCAGCTCACGAAGGGACATCTCAGCTCGGGGGGCCTTATCGGAGTACTTC. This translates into CASSRRDISARGALSEYF.

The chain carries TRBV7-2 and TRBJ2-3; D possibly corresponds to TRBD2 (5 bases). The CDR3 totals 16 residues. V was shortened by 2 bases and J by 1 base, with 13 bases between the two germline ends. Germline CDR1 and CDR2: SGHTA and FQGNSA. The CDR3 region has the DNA TGTGCCAGCAGCTTAACTTCTGCGGGTGGCACAGATACGCAGTATTTT. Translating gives CASSLTSAGGTDTQYF.

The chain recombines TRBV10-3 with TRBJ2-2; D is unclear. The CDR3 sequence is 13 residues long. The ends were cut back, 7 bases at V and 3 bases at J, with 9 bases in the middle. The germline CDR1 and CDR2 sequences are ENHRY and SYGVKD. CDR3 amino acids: CAITGHYTGELFF. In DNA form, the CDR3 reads TGTGCCATCACCGGGCACTACACCGGGGAGCTGTTTTTT.

CDR3 protein: CASLTGPYEQYF. As DNA, the CDR3 is TGTGCCAGTTTGACAGGGCCCTACGAGCAGTACTTC. The chain uses TRBV28 and TRBJ2-7; TRBD1 agrees at 7 bases. Germline loops: CDR1 MDHEN, CDR2 SYDVKM. The CDR3 sequence is 12 residues long. The V and J ends lost 9 bases and 2 bases, in that order; junction bases with no gene match: 4.

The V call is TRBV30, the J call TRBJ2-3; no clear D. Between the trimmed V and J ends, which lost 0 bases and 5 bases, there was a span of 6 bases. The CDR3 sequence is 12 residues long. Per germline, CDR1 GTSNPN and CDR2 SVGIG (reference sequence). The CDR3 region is CAWSVEEDTQYF. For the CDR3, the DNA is TGTGCCTGGAGTGTAGAGGAAGATACGCAGTATTTT.